These 18 T cell receptor beta chains originate from one sample sequenced in a study of identical twins. TCRdb processed the 5' RACE reads anew with MiXCR; each CDR3 protein has one entry. The table lists about 660,000 distinct CDR3 sequences, over 8.5% of them singletons. This same sample was also taken into another study, of yellow fever vaccine responses in identical twins.

The sample was PBMCs. The receptors stem from a woman under 30 in good health.

This clonotype showed up just a few times. As DNA, the CDR3 is TGTGCCAGCTCACGGGGACAGGCCAACTCCTACGAGCAGTACTTC. It encodes CASSRGQANSYEQYF. The chain is built from TRBV18 and TRBJ2-7, with 8 positions matching TRBD1. Looked up from germline, CDR1 is KGHSH and CDR2 is LQKENI. This CDR3 comprises 15 residues. Trimming took 4 bases from V and 0 from J; bases not matched to a gene: 5.

There are many counts of this clonotype. The chain recombines TRBV4-3 with TRBJ2-1; 8 bases map to TRBD1. The germline gives CDR1 LGHNA, CDR2 YSLEER. The CDR3 has 16 residues. Unmatched junction bases numbered 5, after V lost 0 bases and J lost 4 bases. The CDR3 DNA reads TGCGCCAGCAGCCAAGAAGAGGGACAGGTATACAATGAGCAGTTCTTC. Protein product: CASSQEEGQVYNEQFF.

This clonotype has a handful of counts. The chain joins TRBV11-2 to TRBJ2-5; TRBD2 agrees at 9 bases. Trimming at V came to 1 base and at J to 1 base, leaving 7 bases not matched to a gene. Germline CDR1 reads SGHAT; CDR2 reads FQNNGV. The CDR3 is 17 amino acids. CDR3 nucleotide sequence: TGTGCCAGCAGCTTAGGTGTGACTAGCGGTCCCCAAGAGACCCAGTACTTC. Translated, it gives CASSLGVTSGPQETQYF.

In its sample, this clonotype was seen many times. J is TRBJ2-7 and V is TRBV5-1; D gene ambiguous. Trimming stripped 1 base from V and 3 bases from J, with 11 bases between. Looked up from germline, CDR1 is SGHRS and CDR2 is YFSETQ. The length of the CDR3 is 14 residues. CDR3 sequence: CASSLSPGNYEQYF. The CDR3 bases are TGCGCCAGCAGCTTGTCCCCCGGTAACTACGAGCAGTACTTC.

This chain joins TRBV15 and TRBJ2-7; TRBD1 matches 7 bases. Germline V gene data show CDR1 as LNHNV and CDR2 as YYDKDF (reference sequence). V lost 0 bases and J lost 1; bases outside the gene matches: 6. The CDR3 is made up of 16 amino acids. DNA for the CDR3: TGTGCCACCAGCAGAGATCCAAGACAGGGTTCCTACGAGCAGTACTTC. It encodes CATSRDPRQGSYEQYF.

The rearrangement joins TRBV2 to TRBJ2-2; TRBD1 matches at 7 bases. V lost 5 bases, J lost 0 bases, and 3 bases stayed unmatched. This CDR3 region has 15 residues. Germline-derived CDR1 and CDR2 are SNHLY and FYNNEI. The CDR3 DNA reads TGTGCCAGCAGTCGACAGGGCTCGAACACCGGGGAGCTGTTTTTT. It translates to CASSRQGSNTGELFF. Drawing the rest from reference TRBV2 and TRBJ2-2, the complete variable domain is EPEVTQTPSHQVTQMGQEVILRCVPISNHLYFYWYRQILGQKVEFLVSFYNNEISEKSEIFDDQFSVERPDGSNFTLKIRSTKLEDSAMYFCASSRQGSNTGELFFGEGSRLTVL.

This clonotype turned up a few times. The chain is built from TRBV15 and TRBJ2-7, with a possible D match to TRBD1 (6 bases). Germline V lookup: CDR1 LNHNV, CDR2 YYDKDF (reference sequence). With 3 bases removed from V and 7 bases from J, the gap between germline ends came to 19 bases. The CDR3 covers 15 residues. The CDR3 region has the DNA TGTGCCACCAGCAGCAGAATAGGTCAGGGGTGGGAGCAGTACTTC. Its protein product is CATSSRIGQGWEQYF.

This clonotype has a handful of counts. The gene calls are TRBV20-1 and TRBJ1-4; D gene uncertain. Germline V lookup: CDR1 DFQATT, CDR2 SNEGSKA (reference sequence). The V end lost 3 bases, the J end lost 3 bases, and 11 bases lay between the germline ends. The CDR3 covers 14 residues. CDR3 nucleotides: TGCAGTGCTAGTACGTCGACCGCTAATGAAAAACTGTTTTTT. It is translated as CSASTSTANEKLFF.

This clonotype was picked up many times. This sequence joins TRBV11-2 and TRBJ2-3; D uncertain. This CDR3 is built from 14 residues. V was clipped by 1 base and J by 6 bases, with 11 bases between them. Per the germline V gene, CDR1 is SGHAT and CDR2 is FQNNGV. CDR3 loop: CASSLGLLQDTQYF. As DNA, the CDR3 is TGTGCCAGCAGCTTAGGCTTATTACAGGATACGCAGTATTTT.

This clonotype showed up just once. Sequence at one end of the junction differs from germline and may be a read error. The chain carries TRBV6-1 and TRBJ2-5; TRBD1 aligns across 7 bases. In germline, CDR1 is MNHNS, CDR2 SASEGT. CDR3 length: 18 residues. The CDR3 DNA follows: TGTGCCAGCAGTCGCTCACAATTCCGGGACAGATACCAAGGGACCCAGTACTTC. It yields the protein CASSRSQFRDRYQGTQYF.

The chain combines TRBV6-1 with TRBJ2-5, with D possibly being TRBD1 (8 bases). V lost 7 bases, J lost 0 bases, and 15 bases lay in between. Germline V lookup: CDR1 MNHNS, CDR2 SASEGT. The CDR3 spans 15 residues. CDR3 sequence: CASKRDRTNQETQYF. CDR3 bases: TGTGCCAGCAAGCGGGACAGGACAAACCAAGAGACCCAGTACTTC.

This clonotype turned up a few times. The chain employs TRBV7-9 and TRBJ2-1; no firm D call. Trimming stripped 6 bases from V and 9 bases from J, with 9 bases between. Looked up from germline, CDR1 is SEHNR and CDR2 is FQNEAQ (reference sequence). This CDR3 has 11 amino acids. The CDR3 sequence: CASRSRGEQFF. The CDR3 DNA reads TGTGCCAGCAGGTCTAGAGGTGAGCAGTTCTTC.

The table lists this clonotype with many counts. This chain links TRBV12-3 or TRBV12-4 with TRBJ2-3; 10 nucleotides agree with TRBD1. This CDR3 spans 16 amino acids. V shed 6 bases, J shed 2 bases, and the junction held 8 bases outside the gene matches. The CDR3 region is CASSPGTGDHTDTQYF. The DNA of the CDR3 is TGTGCCAGCAGCCCCGGGACAGGGGATCACACAGATACGCAGTATTTT.

This clonotype was recorded many times. V gene TRBV7-2 combines with J gene TRBJ2-1; no definite D call. The CDR3 contains 15 residues. The V end was cut by 1 base, the J end by 2 bases, with 9 bases between. Germline CDR1 is SGHTA and CDR2 is FQGNSA. CDR3 sequence (DNA): TGTGCCAGCAGCTTAGGTCCCACCACCTACAATGAGCAGTTCTTC. This sequence encodes CASSLGPTTYNEQFF.

V and J are TRBV3-1 and TRBJ2-1; 10 bases align to TRBD2. Looked up from germline, CDR1 is LGHDT and CDR2 is YNNKEL (reference sequence). The V gene end was trimmed by 4 bases and the J gene end by 3 bases; junction bases not matched to a gene: 9. CDR3 length: 17 amino acids. The CDR3 region has the DNA TGTGCCAGCAGCCCTAGGGGGAGCGGGGGGGTCTACAATGAGCAGTTCTTC. Translated: CASSPRGSGGVYNEQFF.

The rearrangement uses TRBV12-3 or TRBV12-4 and TRBJ1-2, with D possibly TRBD1 on 6 matching bases. The V gene lost 5 bases and the J gene lost 8 bases, with 15 bases spanning the gap. The CDR3 covers 13 residues. CDR3 in DNA: TGTGCCAGCAGTACGGCCGGGACAAGAGGCTACACCTTC. Amino acid sequence: CASSTAGTRGYTF.

This clonotype was detected a few times. The chain recombines TRBV24-1 with TRBJ1-2, with D possibly being TRBD1 (5 bases). This CDR3 is built from 15 residues. CDR1 KGHDR and CDR2 SFDVKD come from the germline V gene. V dropped 3 bases and J dropped 3 bases, with 13 bases sitting between them. This CDR3 reads CATSDPSGTDYGYTF. For the CDR3, the DNA is TGTGCCACCAGTGATCCCTCCGGGACGGACTATGGCTACACCTTC.

The chain combines TRBV20-1 with TRBJ1-1; 8 bases match TRBD1. This CDR3 is built from 14 residues. V shed 4 bases, J shed 3 bases, and the junction held 7 bases outside the gene matches. Germline assignment: CDR1 DFQATT and CDR2 SNEGSKA (reference sequence). This chain's CDR3 is CSAKAGGRDTEAFF. In DNA, the CDR3 is TGCAGTGCTAAAGCAGGGGGCCGGGACACTGAAGCTTTCTTT.